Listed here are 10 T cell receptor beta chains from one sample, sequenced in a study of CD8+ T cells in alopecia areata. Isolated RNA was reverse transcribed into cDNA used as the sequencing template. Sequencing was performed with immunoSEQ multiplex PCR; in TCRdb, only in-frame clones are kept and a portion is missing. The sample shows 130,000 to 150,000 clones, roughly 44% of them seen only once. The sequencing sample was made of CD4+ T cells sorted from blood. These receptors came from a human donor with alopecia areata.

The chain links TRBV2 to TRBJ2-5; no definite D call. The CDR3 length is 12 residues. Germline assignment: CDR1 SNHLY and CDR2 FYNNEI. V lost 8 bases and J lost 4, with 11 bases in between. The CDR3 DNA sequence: TGTGCCAGCGGGCCTTCCAGAGAGACCCAGTACTTC. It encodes CASGPSRETQYF.

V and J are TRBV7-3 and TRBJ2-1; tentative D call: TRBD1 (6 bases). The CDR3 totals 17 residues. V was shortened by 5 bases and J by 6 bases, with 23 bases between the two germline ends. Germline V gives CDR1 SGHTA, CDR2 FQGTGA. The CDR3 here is CASSPKGGRMGLNEQFF. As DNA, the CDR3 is TGTGCCAGCAGCCCAAAAGGGGGACGCATGGGTCTCAATGAGCAGTTCTTC.

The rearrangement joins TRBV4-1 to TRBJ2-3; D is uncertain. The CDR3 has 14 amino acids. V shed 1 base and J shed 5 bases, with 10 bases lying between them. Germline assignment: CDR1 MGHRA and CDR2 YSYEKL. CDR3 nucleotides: TGCGCCAGCAGCCAAGTGAGAGCAGGAGATACGCAGTATTTT. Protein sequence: CASSQVRAGDTQYF.

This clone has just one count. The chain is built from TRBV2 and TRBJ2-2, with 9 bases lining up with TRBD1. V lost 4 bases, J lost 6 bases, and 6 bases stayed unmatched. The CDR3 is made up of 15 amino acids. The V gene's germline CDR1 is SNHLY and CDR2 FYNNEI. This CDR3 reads CASSGDRARSGELFF. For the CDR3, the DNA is TGTGCCAGCAGTGGGGACAGGGCAAGATCCGGGGAGCTGTTTTTT.

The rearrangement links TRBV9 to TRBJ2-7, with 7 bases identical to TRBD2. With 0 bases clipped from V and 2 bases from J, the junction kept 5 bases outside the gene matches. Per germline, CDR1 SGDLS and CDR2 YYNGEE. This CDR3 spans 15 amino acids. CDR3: CASSVASGPPYEQYF. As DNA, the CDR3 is TGTGCCAGCAGCGTAGCTAGCGGACCACCCTACGAGCAGTACTTC.

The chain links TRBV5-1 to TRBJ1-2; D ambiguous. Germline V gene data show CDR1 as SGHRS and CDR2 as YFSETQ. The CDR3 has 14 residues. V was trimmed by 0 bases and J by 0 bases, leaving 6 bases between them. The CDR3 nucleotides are TGCGCCAGCAGCTTGGACGGGACTAACTATGGCTACACCTTC. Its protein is CASSLDGTNYGYTF. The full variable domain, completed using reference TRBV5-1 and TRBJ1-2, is KAGVTQTPRYLIKTRGQQVTLSCSPISGHRSVSWYQQTPGQGLQFLFEYFSETQRNKGNFPGRFSGRQFSNSRSEMNVSTLELGDSALYLCASSLDGTNYGYTFGSGTRLTVV.

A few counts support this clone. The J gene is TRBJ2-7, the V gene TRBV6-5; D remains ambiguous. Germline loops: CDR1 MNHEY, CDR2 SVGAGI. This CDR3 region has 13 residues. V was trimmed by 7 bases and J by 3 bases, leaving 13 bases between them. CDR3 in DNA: TGTGCCAGCACTTCCCTCACCAACTACGAGCAGTACTTC. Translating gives CASTSLTNYEQYF.

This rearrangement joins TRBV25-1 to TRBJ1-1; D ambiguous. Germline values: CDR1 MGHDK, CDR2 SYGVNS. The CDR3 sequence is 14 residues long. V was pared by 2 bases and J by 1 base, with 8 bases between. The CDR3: CASSEVGRNTEAFF. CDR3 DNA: TGTGCCAGCAGTGAAGTGGGTCGGAACACTGAAGCTTTCTTT.

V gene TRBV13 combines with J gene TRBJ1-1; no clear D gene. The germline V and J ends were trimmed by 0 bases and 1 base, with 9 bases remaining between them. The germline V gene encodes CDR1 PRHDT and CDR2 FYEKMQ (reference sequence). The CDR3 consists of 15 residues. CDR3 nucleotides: TGTGCCAGCAGCTTAGGATTTGTTGAGAACACTGAAGCTTTCTTT. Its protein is CASSLGFVENTEAFF. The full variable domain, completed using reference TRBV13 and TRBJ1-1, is AAGVIQSPRHLIKEKRETATLKCYPIPRHDTVYWYQQGPGQDPQFLISFYEKMQSDKGSIPDRFSAQQFSDYHSELNMSSLELGDSALYFCASSLGFVENTEAFFGQGTRLTVV.

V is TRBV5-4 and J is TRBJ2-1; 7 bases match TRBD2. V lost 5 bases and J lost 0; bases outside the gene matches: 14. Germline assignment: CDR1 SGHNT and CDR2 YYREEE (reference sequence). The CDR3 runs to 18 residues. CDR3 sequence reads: CASRRWAGVGSSYNEQFF. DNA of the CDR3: TGTGCCAGCAGAAGGTGGGCGGGAGTGGGCTCCTCCTACAATGAGCAGTTCTTC.